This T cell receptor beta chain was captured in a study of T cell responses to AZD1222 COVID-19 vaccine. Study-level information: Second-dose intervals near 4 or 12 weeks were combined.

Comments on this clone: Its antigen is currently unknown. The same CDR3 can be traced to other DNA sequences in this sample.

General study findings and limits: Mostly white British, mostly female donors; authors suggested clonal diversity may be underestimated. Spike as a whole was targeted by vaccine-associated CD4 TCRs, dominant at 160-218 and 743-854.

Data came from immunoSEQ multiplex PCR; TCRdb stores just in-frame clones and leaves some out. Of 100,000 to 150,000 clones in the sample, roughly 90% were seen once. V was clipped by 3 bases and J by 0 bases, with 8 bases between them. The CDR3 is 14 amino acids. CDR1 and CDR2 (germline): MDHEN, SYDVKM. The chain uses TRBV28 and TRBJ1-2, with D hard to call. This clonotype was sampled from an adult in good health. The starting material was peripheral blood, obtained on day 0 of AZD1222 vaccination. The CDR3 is CASSFAGTNYGYTF. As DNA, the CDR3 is TGTGCCAGCAGTTTTGCGGGGACTAACTATGGCTACACCTTC.